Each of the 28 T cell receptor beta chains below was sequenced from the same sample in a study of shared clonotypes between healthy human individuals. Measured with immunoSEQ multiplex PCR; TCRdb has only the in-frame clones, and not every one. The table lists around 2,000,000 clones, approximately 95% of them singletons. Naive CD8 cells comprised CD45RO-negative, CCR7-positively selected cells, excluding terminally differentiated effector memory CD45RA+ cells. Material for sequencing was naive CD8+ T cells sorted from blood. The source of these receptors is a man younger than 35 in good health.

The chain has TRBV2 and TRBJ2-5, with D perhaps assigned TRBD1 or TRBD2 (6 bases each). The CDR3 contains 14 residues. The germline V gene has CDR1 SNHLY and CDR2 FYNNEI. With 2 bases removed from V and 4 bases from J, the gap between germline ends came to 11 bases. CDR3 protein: CASSELEGGETQYF. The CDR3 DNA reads TGTGCCAGCAGTGAACTAGAGGGGGGAGAGACCCAGTACTTC.

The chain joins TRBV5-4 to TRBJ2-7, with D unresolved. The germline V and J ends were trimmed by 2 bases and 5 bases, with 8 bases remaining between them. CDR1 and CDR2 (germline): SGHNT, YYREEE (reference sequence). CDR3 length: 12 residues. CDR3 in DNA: TGTGCCAGCAGCTTATGGACGGACGAGCAGTACTTC. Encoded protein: CASSLWTDEQYF.

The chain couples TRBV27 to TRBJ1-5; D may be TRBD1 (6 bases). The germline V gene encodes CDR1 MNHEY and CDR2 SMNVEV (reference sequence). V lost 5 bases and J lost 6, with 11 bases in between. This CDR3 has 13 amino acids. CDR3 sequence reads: CASSMGAAQPQHF. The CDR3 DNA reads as TGTGCCAGCAGTATGGGGGCGGCTCAGCCCCAGCATTTT.

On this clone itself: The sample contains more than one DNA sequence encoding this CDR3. The CDR3 is CASSLAGGAYEQYF. Here the CDR3 DNA reads TGTGCCAGCAGCTTAGCGGGAGGCGCCTACGAGCAGTACTTC. The chain carries TRBV7-2 and TRBJ2-7; tentatively, D is TRBD2 (6 bases). This CDR3 has 14 amino acids. Germline loops: CDR1 SGHTA, CDR2 FQGNSA. Trimming pared 0 bases from V and 2 bases from J, leaving 8 bases between.

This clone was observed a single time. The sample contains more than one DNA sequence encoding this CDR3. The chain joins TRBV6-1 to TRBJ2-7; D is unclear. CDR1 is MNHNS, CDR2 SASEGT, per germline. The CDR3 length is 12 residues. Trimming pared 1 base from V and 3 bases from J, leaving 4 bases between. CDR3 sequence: CASSEGVYEQYF. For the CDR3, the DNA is TGTGCCAGCAGTGAAGGAGTCTACGAGCAGTACTTC.

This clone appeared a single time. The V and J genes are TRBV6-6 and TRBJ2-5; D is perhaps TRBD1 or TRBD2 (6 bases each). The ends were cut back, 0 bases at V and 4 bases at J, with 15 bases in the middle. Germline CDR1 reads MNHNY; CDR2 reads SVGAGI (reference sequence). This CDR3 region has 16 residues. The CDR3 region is CASSYSKEGRGETQYF. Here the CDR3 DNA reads TGTGCCAGCAGTTACTCGAAGGAGGGCAGGGGAGAGACCCAGTACTTC.

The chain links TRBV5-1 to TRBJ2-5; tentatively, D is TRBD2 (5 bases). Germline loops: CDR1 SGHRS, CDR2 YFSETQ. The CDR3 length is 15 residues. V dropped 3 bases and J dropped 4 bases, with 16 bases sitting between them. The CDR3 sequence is CASSSDYDGVETQYF. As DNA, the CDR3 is TGCGCCAGCAGCTCTGACTACGACGGAGTAGAGACCCAGTACTTC.

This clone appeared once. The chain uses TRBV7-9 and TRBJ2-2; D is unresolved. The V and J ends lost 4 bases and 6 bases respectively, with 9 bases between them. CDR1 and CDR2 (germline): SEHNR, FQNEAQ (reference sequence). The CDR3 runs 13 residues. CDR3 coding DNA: TGTGCCAGCAGCTACTCTATGGCCGGGGAGCTGTTTTTT. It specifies CASSYSMAGELFF.

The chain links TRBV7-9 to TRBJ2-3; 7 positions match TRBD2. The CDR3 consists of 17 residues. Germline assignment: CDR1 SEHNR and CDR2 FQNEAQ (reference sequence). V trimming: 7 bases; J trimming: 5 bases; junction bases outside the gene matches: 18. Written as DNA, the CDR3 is TGTGCCAGCATCCAGCCAGTGGAGGGAGGGCCCGAAGATACGCAGTATTTT. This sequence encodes CASIQPVEGGPEDTQYF.

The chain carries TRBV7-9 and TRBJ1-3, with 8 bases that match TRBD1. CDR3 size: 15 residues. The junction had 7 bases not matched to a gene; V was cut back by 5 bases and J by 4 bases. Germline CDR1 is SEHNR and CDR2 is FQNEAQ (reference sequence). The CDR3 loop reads CASSSPDRGGNTIYF. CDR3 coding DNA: TGTGCCAGCAGCAGTCCTGACAGGGGAGGAAACACCATATATTTT. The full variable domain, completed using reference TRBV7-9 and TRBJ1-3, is DTGVSQNPRHKITKRGQNVTFRCDPISEHNRLYWYRQTLGQGPEFLTYFQNEAQLEKSRLLSDRFSAERPKGSFSTLEIQRTEQGDSAMYLCASSSPDRGGNTIYFGEGSWLTVV.

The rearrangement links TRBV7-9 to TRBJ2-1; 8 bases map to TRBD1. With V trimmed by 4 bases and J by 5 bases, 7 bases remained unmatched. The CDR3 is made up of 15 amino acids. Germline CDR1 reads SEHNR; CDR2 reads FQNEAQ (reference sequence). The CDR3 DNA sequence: TGTGCCAGCAGCTGGGCAGGGGGCGCGAACAATGAGCAGTTCTTC. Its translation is CASSWAGGANNEQFF.

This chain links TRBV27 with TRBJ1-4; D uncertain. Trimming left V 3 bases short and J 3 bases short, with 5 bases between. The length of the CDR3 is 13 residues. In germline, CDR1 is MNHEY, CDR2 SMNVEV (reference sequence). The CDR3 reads CASSFLANEKLFF. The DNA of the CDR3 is TGTGCCAGCAGTTTCCTGGCTAATGAAAAACTGTTTTTT.

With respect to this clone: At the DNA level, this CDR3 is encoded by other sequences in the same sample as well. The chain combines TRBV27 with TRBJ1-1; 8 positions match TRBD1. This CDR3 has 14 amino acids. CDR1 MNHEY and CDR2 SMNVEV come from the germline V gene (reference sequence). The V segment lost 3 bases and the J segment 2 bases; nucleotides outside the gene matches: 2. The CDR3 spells CASSFTGGNTEAFF. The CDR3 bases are TGTGCCAGCAGTTTCACAGGGGGAAACACTGAAGCTTTCTTT.

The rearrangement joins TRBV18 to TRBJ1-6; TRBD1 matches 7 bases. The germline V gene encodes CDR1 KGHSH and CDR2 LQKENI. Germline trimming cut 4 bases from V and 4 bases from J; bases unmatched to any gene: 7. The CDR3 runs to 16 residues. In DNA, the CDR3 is TGTGCCAGCTCACTTACAGGGGACGGATATAATTCACCCCTCCACTTT. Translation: CASSLTGDGYNSPLHF.

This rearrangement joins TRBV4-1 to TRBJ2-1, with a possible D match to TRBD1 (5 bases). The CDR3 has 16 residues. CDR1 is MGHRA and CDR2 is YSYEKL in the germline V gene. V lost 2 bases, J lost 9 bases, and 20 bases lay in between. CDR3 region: CASSQSAGPSGGEQFF. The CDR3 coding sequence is TGCGCCAGCAGCCAAAGTGCAGGGCCTTCCGGTGGTGAGCAGTTCTTC.

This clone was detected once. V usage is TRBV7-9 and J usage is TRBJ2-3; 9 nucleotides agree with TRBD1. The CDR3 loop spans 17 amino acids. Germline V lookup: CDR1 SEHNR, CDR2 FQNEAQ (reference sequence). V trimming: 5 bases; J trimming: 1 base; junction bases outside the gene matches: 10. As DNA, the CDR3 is TGTGCCAGCAGCGCCAGAACAGGGGGCATAGGCACAGATACGCAGTATTTT. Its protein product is CASSARTGGIGTDTQYF.

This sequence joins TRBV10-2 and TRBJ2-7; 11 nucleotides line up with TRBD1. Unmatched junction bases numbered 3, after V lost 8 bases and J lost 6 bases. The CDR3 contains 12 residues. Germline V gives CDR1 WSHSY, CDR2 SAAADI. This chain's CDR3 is CASGGTGGEQYF. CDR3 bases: TGCGCCAGCGGTGGGACAGGGGGCGAGCAGTACTTC.

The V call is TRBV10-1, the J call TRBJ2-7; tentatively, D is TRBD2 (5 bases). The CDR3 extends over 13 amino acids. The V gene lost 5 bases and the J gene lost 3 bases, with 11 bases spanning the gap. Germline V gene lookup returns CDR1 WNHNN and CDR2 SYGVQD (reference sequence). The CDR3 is CASSKGRDYEQYF. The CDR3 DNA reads TGCGCCAGCAGTAAAGGACGGGACTACGAGCAGTACTTC.

In nucleotides, the CDR3 is TGTGCCAGCAGCTTGGGGTCCCTCACCTACGAGCAGTACTTC. It encodes CASSLGSLTYEQYF. The chain combines TRBV5-6 with TRBJ2-7, with unresolved D. CDR3 size: 14 residues. Germline CDR1 and CDR2: SGHDT and YYEEEE. V was shortened by 0 bases and J by 2 bases, with 9 bases between the two germline ends.

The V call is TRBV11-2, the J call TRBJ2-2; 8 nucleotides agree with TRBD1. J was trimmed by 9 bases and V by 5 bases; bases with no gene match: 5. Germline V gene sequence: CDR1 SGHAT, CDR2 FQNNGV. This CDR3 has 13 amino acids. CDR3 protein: CASSTDRVRELFF. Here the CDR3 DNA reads TGTGCCAGCAGCACGGACAGGGTTCGGGAGCTGTTTTTT.

The CDR3 DNA reads TGTGCCAGCAGTGAATTAGGGGCGGGGGGCCCCAACCCATACGAGCAGTACTTC. Protein: CASSELGAGGPNPYEQYF. This chain joins TRBV6-1 and TRBJ2-7, with 8 nucleotides matching TRBD2. V was pared by 2 bases and J by 4 bases, with 16 bases of the junction left unmatched. The CDR3 is 18 residues long. Germline lookup yields CDR1 MNHNS and CDR2 SASEGT.

The DNA of the CDR3 is TGCAGCGCTCTTGGAGGAGAGACCCAGTACTTC. Protein product: CSALGGETQYF. The chain joins TRBV29-1 to TRBJ2-5; TRBD2 is a possible D gene (5 bases). The length of the CDR3 is 11 residues. Trimming removed 7 bases at V and 4 bases at J, with 10 bases between. From germline, CDR1 is SQVTM and CDR2 ANQGSEA. Using reference TRBV29-1 and TRBJ2-5 for the parts outside the CDR3, the full variable domain is SAVISQKPSRDICQRGTSLTIQCQVDSQVTMMFWYRQQPGQSLTLIATANQGSEATYESGFVIDKFPISRPNLTFSTLTVSNMSPEDSSIYLCSALGGETQYFGPGTRLLVL.

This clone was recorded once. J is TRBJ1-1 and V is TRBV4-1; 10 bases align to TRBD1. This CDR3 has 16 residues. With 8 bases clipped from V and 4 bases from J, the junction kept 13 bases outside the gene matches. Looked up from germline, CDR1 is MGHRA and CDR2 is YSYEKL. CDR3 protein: CASFTRDRGPGTEAFF. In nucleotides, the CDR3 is TGCGCCAGCTTCACCCGGGACAGGGGACCGGGCACTGAAGCTTTCTTT.

CDR3 DNA sequence: TGTGCCAGCAGTTTCCTCGGACAGGGAGGCGAGCAGTACTTC. Protein sequence: CASSFLGQGGEQYF. The rearrangement links TRBV6-5 to TRBJ2-7; 8 bases are shared with TRBD1. The J segment lost 6 bases and the V segment lost 4 bases, leaving 8 bases of the junction unmatched. This CDR3 region has 14 residues. CDR1 MNHEY and CDR2 SVGAGI come from the germline V gene.

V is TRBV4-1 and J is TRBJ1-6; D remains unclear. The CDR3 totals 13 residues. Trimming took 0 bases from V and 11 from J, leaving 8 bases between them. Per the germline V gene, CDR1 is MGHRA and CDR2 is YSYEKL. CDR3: CASSQDLRAPLHF. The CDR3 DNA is TGCGCCAGCAGCCAAGATCTTAGGGCACCCCTCCACTTT.

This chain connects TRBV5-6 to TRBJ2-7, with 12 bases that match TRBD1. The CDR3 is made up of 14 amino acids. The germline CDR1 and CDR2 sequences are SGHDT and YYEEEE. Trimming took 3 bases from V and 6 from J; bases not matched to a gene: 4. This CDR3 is CASSWDRGLVEQYF. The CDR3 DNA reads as TGTGCCAGCAGCTGGGACAGGGGGCTCGTCGAGCAGTACTTC.

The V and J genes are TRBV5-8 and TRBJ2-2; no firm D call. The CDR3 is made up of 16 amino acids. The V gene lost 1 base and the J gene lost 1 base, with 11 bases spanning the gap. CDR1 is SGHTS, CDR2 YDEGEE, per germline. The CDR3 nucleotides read TGTGCCAGCAGCTTGTCCCGATTGGGGAACACCGGGGAGCTGTTTTTT. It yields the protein CASSLSRLGNTGELFF.

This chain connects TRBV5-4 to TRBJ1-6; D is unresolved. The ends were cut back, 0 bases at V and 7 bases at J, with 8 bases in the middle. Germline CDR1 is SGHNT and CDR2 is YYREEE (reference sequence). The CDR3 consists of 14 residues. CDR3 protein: CASSLVPTNSPLHF. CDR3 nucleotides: TGTGCCAGCAGCTTGGTTCCTACCAATTCACCCCTCCACTTT.